This T cell receptor beta chain was retrieved from a study of vaccination and CD4 T cells after COVID-19. Notes on this clonotype: Its target is unknown.

Treatment defined: roughly 10-day PBMC culture with coronavirus spike peptide pools or control peptides (ViraFEST assay). Looked up from germline, CDR1 is SGHDN and CDR2 is FVKESK. Trimming took 4 bases from V and 6 from J, leaving 13 bases between them. The CDR3 is 15 amino acids. Cultured CD4+ T-cell DNA underwent Oncomine TCR Beta short-read sequencing. TCRdb processed the PCR reads anew with MiXCR; each CDR3 protein has one entry. The sample has approximately 18,000 distinct CDR3 sequences; around 45% are singletons. Specimen: CD4+ T cells from blood, cultured in vitro. This chain uses TRBV14 with TRBJ1-6; D gene ambiguous. This receptor was obtained from a human donor who had recovered from COVID-19. The CDR3 here is CASSLKGSGNSPLHF. In DNA, the CDR3 is TGTGCCAGCAGCCTAAAAGGAAGTGGTAATTCACCCCTCCACTTT. The variable domain in full, completed from reference TRBV14 and TRBJ1-6, reads EAGVTQFPSHSVIEKGQTVTLRCDPISGHDNLYWYRRVMGKEIKFLLHFVKESKQDESGMPNNRFLAERTGGTYSTLKVQPAELEDSGVYFCASSLKGSGNSPLHFGNGTRLTVT.